Below, 22 T cell receptor beta chains from the same sample are listed, as sequenced in a study of T cells in Graves' hyperthyroidism and ophthalmopathy. RNA transcripts gave rise to amplified TCR beta CDR3 regions. HTBI primers drove first-round RT-PCR of the TCR CDR3. Using its own MiXCR run on the multiplex PCR reads, TCRdb lists one record per CDR3 protein. The repertoire includes around 560,000 distinct CDR3 sequences, over 15% of them detected once, and 18% sits in the top ten. Sequencing was carried out using blood. The receptor source for this set is a woman aged 18 to 35 with Graves' hyperthyroidism.

The rearrangement uses TRBV5-6 and TRBJ1-1; the D gene is possibly TRBD1 (6 bases). This CDR3 contains 17 residues. The V and J ends lost 3 bases and 5 bases respectively, with 23 bases between them. CDR1 and CDR2 from the germline V gene are SGHDT and YYEEEE. The CDR3 loop reads CASSSLVGTGFGTEAFF. CDR3 sequence (DNA): TGTGCCAGCAGCTCCTTAGTCGGTACAGGGTTCGGAACTGAAGCTTTCTTT.

A few counts support this clonotype. The genes are TRBV20-1 and TRBJ1-5; no reliable D call. Trimming removed 4 bases at V and 0 bases at J, with 10 bases between. CDR1 and CDR2 from the germline V gene are DFQATT and SNEGSKA (reference sequence). The CDR3 contains 14 residues. This CDR3 is CSAMTAYSNQPQHF. The CDR3 bases are TGCAGTGCTATGACGGCTTATAGCAATCAGCCCCAGCATTTT.

This clonotype was detected only a few times. The chain has TRBV2 and TRBJ2-7; either TRBD1 or TRBD2 may fit D (6 bases each). Germline V CDR1 and CDR2: SNHLY, FYNNEI. This CDR3 spans 15 amino acids. Trimming pared 2 bases from V and 0 bases from J, leaving 11 bases between. This CDR3 reads CASSERGAASYEQYF. CDR3 nucleotides: TGTGCCAGCAGTGAAAGGGGGGCAGCCTCCTACGAGCAGTACTTC.

This clonotype was counted many times. This sequence joins TRBV13 and TRBJ2-5; 10 bases align to TRBD1. The CDR3 contains 16 residues. V trimming: 5 bases; J trimming: 5 bases; junction bases outside the gene matches: 11. In germline, CDR1 is PRHDT, CDR2 FYEKMQ (reference sequence). The CDR3 DNA reads as TGTGCCAGCAGCGGTCTTTTGGGACAGGGGACGGAGACCCAGTACTTC. Its protein product is CASSGLLGQGTETQYF.

This clonotype was picked up a small number of times. This chain joins TRBV11-2 and TRBJ1-1; 11 bases are shared with TRBD1. J lost 4 bases, V lost 2 bases, and 15 bases had no gene match. CDR3 length: 19 residues. Germline-derived CDR1 and CDR2 are SGHAT and FQNNGV. The CDR3 sequence is CASSLPRTGGGIRTTEAFF. The DNA for the CDR3 is TGTGCCAGCAGCTTACCTCGGACAGGGGGCGGAATACGAACCACTGAAGCTTTCTTT.

This clonotype was detected a few times. This chain connects TRBV25-1 to TRBJ1-6; D remains ambiguous. The CDR3 extends over 15 amino acids. The V gene's germline CDR1 is MGHDK and CDR2 SYGVNS. V was pared by 3 bases and J by 4 bases, with 10 bases between. The DNA of the CDR3 is TGTGCCAGCAGTGACGCCTCGGGGTATAATTCACCCCTCCACTTT. It is translated as CASSDASGYNSPLHF.

With respect to this clonotype: Its ends do not fully match the called genes, so a read error is possible. This chain links TRBV4-2 with TRBJ1-6, with D possibly being TRBD1 (6 bases). Germline lookup yields CDR1 LGHNA and CDR2 YNFKEQ. The CDR3 contains 17 residues. The CDR3 region is CASSQGGNGQSSSPLYF. Here the CDR3 DNA reads TGTGCCAGCAGCCAAGGGGGTAATGGACAGTCGTCTTCACCCCTCTACTTT.

In this sample, this clonotype turned up many times. The J gene is TRBJ2-1, the V gene TRBV18; D call uncertain. The germline V gene has CDR1 KGHSH and CDR2 LQKENI. The CDR3 runs 15 residues. Trimming pared 0 bases from V and 6 bases from J, leaving 12 bases between. The DNA of the CDR3 is TGTGCCAGCTCACCACCAAATCCAGGAGCCAATGAGCAGTTCTTC. The encoded protein is CASSPPNPGANEQFF.

CDR3 bases: TGCAGTGCTAGACCCCCACAGGGAGGAGACACTGAAGCTTTCTTT. Amino acid sequence: CSARPPQGGDTEAFF. The chain has TRBV20-1 and TRBJ1-1, with D tentatively TRBD1 (6 bases). The CDR3 is 15 amino acids. Germline V gene data show CDR1 as DFQATT and CDR2 as SNEGSKA (reference sequence). Trimming stripped 2 bases from V and 3 bases from J, with 16 bases between.

The chain combines TRBV10-2 with TRBJ2-5; D unresolved. The CDR3 has 13 amino acids. Germline V gene data show CDR1 as WSHSY and CDR2 as SAAADI. Trimming cost V 8 bases and J 13 bases, with 23 bases left between them. The CDR3 loop reads CASSSRAPDISYF. The CDR3 DNA reads as TGCGCCAGCTCAAGCCGGGCCCCAGACATATCGTACTTC.

The V call is TRBV5-1, the J call TRBJ2-2; D not resolved. Germline V lookup: CDR1 SGHRS, CDR2 YFSETQ. CDR3 length equals 16 residues. The V and J ends lost 2 bases and 1 base respectively, with 12 bases between them. CDR3 loop: CASSFLRTGNTGELFF. Here the CDR3 DNA reads TGCGCCAGCAGCTTTTTAAGAACTGGGAACACCGGGGAGCTGTTTTTT.

In its sample, this clonotype was seen a few times. The chain uses TRBV3-1 and TRBJ1-1; D unclear. The germline V gene encodes CDR1 LGHDT and CDR2 YNNKEL (reference sequence). CDR3 length: 14 amino acids. The V end was cut by 4 bases, the J end by 8 bases, with 17 bases between. CDR3 in DNA: TGTGCCAGCAGCCTCTCGGACGATTCTATAGAAGCTTTCTTT. As protein: CASSLSDDSIEAFF.

The gene calls are TRBV29-1 and TRBJ1-1; D is possibly TRBD1 (6 bases). Trimming took off 4 bases at V and 7 bases at J, with 16 bases between the two ends. The CDR3 loop spans 13 amino acids. In germline, CDR1 is SQVTM, CDR2 ANQGSEA. The CDR3 DNA reads as TGCAGCGTTGCCCATAAGGGGGGGGGTGAAGCTTTCTTT. Translation gives CSVAHKGGGEAFF.

The CDR3 protein is CASSLDRAAYGYTF. CDR3 nucleotide sequence: TGTGCCAGCAGCTTAGACAGGGCGGCCTATGGCTACACCTTC. The V call is TRBV7-9, the J call TRBJ1-2, with D perhaps matching TRBD1 (6 bases). The CDR3 is 14 residues long. V was trimmed by 1 base and J by 4 bases, leaving 10 bases between them. Germline CDR1 is SEHNR and CDR2 is FQNEAQ (reference sequence).

The V and J genes are TRBV20-1 and TRBJ1-2; 7 bases agree with TRBD1. Trimming removed 5 bases from V and 4 bases from J; junction bases left unmatched: 13. CDR3 length: 15 amino acids. Germline V CDR1 and CDR2: DFQATT, SNEGSKA (reference sequence). CDR3 protein: CSAPPQGVNVYGYTF. CDR3 DNA sequence: TGCAGTGCTCCCCCCCAGGGGGTGAATGTCTATGGCTACACCTTC.

A few counts support this clonotype. The chain links TRBV28 to TRBJ2-1, with 11 bases lining up with TRBD2. Germline loops: CDR1 MDHEN, CDR2 SYDVKM. The ends lost 3 bases at V and 5 bases at J; junction bases unmatched: 6. The CDR3 has 16 amino acids. The CDR3 sequence is CASSLTPGLADNEQFF. For the CDR3, the DNA is TGTGCCAGCAGTTTGACGCCGGGACTAGCGGACAATGAGCAGTTCTTC.

This clonotype was seen a handful of times. This chain links TRBV24-1 with TRBJ2-3; 8 bases align to TRBD2. Trimming at V came to 3 bases and at J to 0 bases, leaving 7 bases not matched to a gene. The germline V gene has CDR1 KGHDR and CDR2 SFDVKD. The CDR3 consists of 17 residues. This chain's CDR3 is CATSDKNIAGSTDTQYF. The CDR3 DNA is TGTGCCACCAGTGATAAAAACATAGCGGGAAGCACAGATACGCAGTATTTT.

This clonotype came up a few times. The gene calls are TRBV19 and TRBJ2-7, with a possible D match to TRBD2 (6 bases). V shed 4 bases and J shed 2 bases, with 12 bases lying between them. CDR3 length equals 14 residues. Per the germline V gene, CDR1 is LNHDA and CDR2 is SQIVND (reference sequence). Written as DNA, the CDR3 is TGTGCCAGTAGTAAAGGCGGGGATGCCTACGAGCAGTACTTC. It specifies CASSKGGDAYEQYF.

In its sample, this clonotype was seen a few times. The chain is built from TRBV19 and TRBJ2-7; 7 nucleotides line up with TRBD1. The V segment lost 1 base and the J segment 2 bases; nucleotides outside the gene matches: 2. The CDR3 covers 14 residues. Germline V lookup: CDR1 LNHDA, CDR2 SQIVND (reference sequence). The DNA for the CDR3 is TGTGCCAGTAGTATAGCCGACAGGGCCTACGAGCAGTACTTC. Protein sequence: CASSIADRAYEQYF.

This clonotype has just a few counts. The V gene is TRBV10-2, the J gene TRBJ2-2; 9 nucleotides align to TRBD2. Trimming at V came to 6 bases and at J to 8 bases, leaving 7 bases not matched to a gene. This CDR3 region has 14 residues. CDR1 is WSHSY and CDR2 is SAAADI in the germline V gene. For the CDR3, the DNA is TGCGCCAGCAGCGTCCCGGGACTAGCTGGGGAGCTGTTTTTT. Its translation: CASSVPGLAGELFF.

Concerning this clonotype: A read error may account for a junction end that differs from germline. This chain connects TRBV5-1 to TRBJ2-1, with D possibly called TRBD1 or TRBD2 (5 bases each). In germline, CDR1 is SGHRS, CDR2 YFSETQ. The CDR3 is made up of 12 amino acids. CDR3 sequence reads: CASSLGGNERFF. The CDR3 coding sequence is TGCGCCAGCAGCTTGGGGGGGAATGAGCGGTTCTTC. Looking up the rest from reference TRBV5-1 and TRBJ2-1 gives the full variable domain: KAGVTQTPRYLIKTRGQQVTLSCSPISGHRSVSWYQQTPGQGLQFLFEYFSETQRNKGNFPGRFSGRQFSNSRSEMNVSTLELGDSALYLCASSLGGNERFFGPGTRLTVL.

This clonotype was observed a few times. Here the CDR3 reads CASTAGTGLGALHF. CDR3 nucleotides: TGTGCCAGTACCGCCGGGACAGGGTTAGGGGCCCTCCACTTT. This chain joins TRBV19 and TRBJ1-6; 9 bases align to TRBD1. This CDR3 has 14 residues. J gave up 14 bases and V 7 bases, and 12 bases lay outside the gene matches. Per the germline V gene, CDR1 is LNHDA and CDR2 is SQIVND (reference sequence).